These T cell receptor beta chains were read from a single sample in a study of cytomegalovirus exposure and HLA in healthy donors. Measured with immunoSEQ multiplex PCR; TCRdb has only the in-frame clones, and not every one. This sample has 210,000 or so clones, with around 88% found just once. Specimen: PBMCs. The receptor set was obtained from a woman in her late teens or twenties in good health and CMV-seronegative. Both conserved end residues are part of each CDR3. D genes are given only for firm matches. Clone size is shown for a subset of rows, as once, few, many or a class of expanded clone.

TRBJ2-7 TRBV4-2 once TRBD2 TGTGCCAGCAGCCAGGGACTAGCGGGTCCCGAGCAGTACTTC CASSQGLAGPEQYF
TRBJ1-1 TRBV28 . TRBD1 TGTGCCAGCAGCCTTCCCGGACAGGACACTGAAGCTTTCTTT CASSLPGQDTEAFF
TRBJ1-2 TRBV7-6 . . TGTGCCAGCAGCTTAGGCCCCCAGGGTTCGGTCTATGGCTACACCTTC CASSLGPQGSVYGYTF
TRBJ2-7 TRBV2 . TRBD2 TGTGCCAGCAGTTCACTAGCGGGGCAGTACTTC CASSSLAGQYF
TRBJ2-1 TRBV4-1 . TRBD1 TGCGCCAGCAGCCAAGACCCGGGACAGGGGATCACTAGTGATGAGCAGTTCTTC CASSQDPGQGITSDEQFF
TRBJ1-1 TRBV7-9 . . TGTTCCAGCAGCTCGATCTTGACAGGATTGAACACTGAAGCTTTCTTT CSSSSILTGLNTEAFF
TRBJ2-2 TRBV15 . . TGTGCCACCAGCCCCCTGAGGGCTAGTAACACCGGGGAGCTGTTTTTT CATSPLRASNTGELFF
TRBJ2-2 TRBV7-9 . . TGTGCCAGCAGCTTACTAGCGACAGTGAACACCGGGGAGCTGTTTTTT CASSLLATVNTGELFF
TRBJ2-2 TRBV5-1 . TRBD1 TGCGCCAGCAGCTGGCAGGGGGCAAACGGGGAGCTGTTTTTT CASSWQGANGELFF
TRBJ1-5 TRBV28 . . TGTGCCAGCAGATCAGGGGCAGGTCAGCCCCAGCATTTT CASRSGAGQPQHF
TRBJ1-1 TRBV11-2 . . TGTGCCAGCAGCCTTAATTTCAGGGGTATGAACACTGAAGCTTTCTTT CASSLNFRGMNTEAFF
TRBJ1-1 TRBV27 . . TGTGCCAGTTACAGGAATAGGAACACTGAAGCTTTCTTT CASYRNRNTEAFF
TRBJ2-5 TRBV6-1 . TRBD2 TGTGCCAGCAGTAAAGGGACTAGCGGGAGAAAGCGGGAGACCCAGTACTTC CASSKGTSGRKRETQYF
TRBJ2-1 TRBV4-1 . . TGCGCCAGCAGCCAAACCGGGACACCCTACAATGAGCAGTTCTTC CASSQTGTPYNEQFF
TRBJ1-2 TRBV28 . TRBD1 TGTGCCAGCTACGGGACAGCGGTCTATGGCTACACCTTC CASYGTAVYGYTF
TRBJ1-2 TRBV4-1 . TRBD1 TGCGCCAGCAGCCGAGGACAGGGCGTCGCTAACTATGGCTACACCTTC CASSRGQGVANYGYTF
TRBJ2-5 TRBV27 . TRBD2 TGTGCCAGCAGTGCGCTAGCGGGATCCATAGCAGAGACCCAGTACTTC CASSALAGSIAETQYF
TRBJ2-1 TRBV27 . . TGTGCCAGCAGTTCCGTGGACAGAGCCTACAATGAGCAGTTCTTC CASSSVDRAYNEQFF
TRBJ2-1 TRBV7-6 . TRBD2 TGTGCCAGCAGCCCCTTAGCGGGGGCAGACAATGAGCAGTTCTTC CASSPLAGADNEQFF
TRBJ1-6 TRBV6-5 . . TGTGCCAGCAGTTATCGGTCTCGGGGAGGGCATTCACCCCTCCACTTT CASSYRSRGGHSPLHF
TRBJ1-2 TRBV11-3 . . TGTGCCAGCAGCCCCACCGGGGGGTTGTCTGGCTACACCTTC CASSPTGGLSGYTF
TRBJ1-5 TRBV6-5 . . TGTGCCAGCAGTTACACTCAGGGAGGGCAGCCCCAGCATTTT CASSYTQGGQPQHF
TRBJ2-3 TRBV7-3 . TRBD1 TGTGCCAGCAGCACAGGGACAGGGCCCACTGGGGATACGCAGTATTTT CASSTGTGPTGDTQYF
TRBJ1-6 TRBV2 once TRBD1 TGTGCCAGCACGCTACAGGGGAATTCACCCCTCCACTTT CASTLQGNSPLHF
TRBJ2-3 TRBV4-3 . TRBD2 TGCGCCAGCAGCCGGGCTAGCGGGGGGGACACAGATACGCAGTATTTT CASSRASGGDTDTQYF
TRBJ2-1 TRBV7-6 . . TGTGCCAGCAGCCAGACTAGTCATAATGAGCAGTTCTTC CASSQTSHNEQFF
TRBJ1-6 TRBV5-8 . . TGTGCCAGCAGCTTGGGAGATTCACCCCTCCACTTT CASSLGDSPLHF